This T cell receptor beta chain was obtained from a study of T cells in Graves' hyperthyroidism and ophthalmopathy. Per the germline V gene, CDR1 is SNHLY and CDR2 is FYNNEI. This CDR3 is 15 amino acids long. The ends were cut back, 3 bases at V and 4 bases at J, with 13 bases in the middle. In regard to this clonotype: Its antigen is unidentified.

RNA transcripts provided the source from which TCR beta CDR3 regions were amplified. TCR CDR3 regions were first amplified by RT-PCR with HTBI primers. TCRdb called the multiplex PCR reads again in MiXCR, with one record for every CDR3 protein. The sample contains 750,000 to 900,000 distinct CDR3 sequences, roughly 37% of which appear only once. No ophthalmopathy progression within 18 months constituted stable Graves' hyperthyroidism. Patients were aged 18 to 65, had disease duration under 2 months, and had newly diagnosed hyperthyroidism. Whole-study results and caveats: Among thyroid clonotypes expanded above 0.001, most also appeared in blood.

Input material: blood. V gene TRBV2 combines with J gene TRBJ1-3, with D possibly TRBD1 on 5 matching bases. This clonotype was sampled from a man between 18 and 29 years old with Graves' hyperthyroidism. CDR3 DNA sequence: TGTGCCAGCAGTGACCCCAGGGTTAAAGGAAACACCATATATTTT. Protein: CASSDPRVKGNTIYF.